This T cell receptor (beta chain) came from a study of shared clonotypes between healthy human individuals. V dropped 5 bases and J dropped 2 bases, with 5 bases sitting between them. The CDR3 is 12 amino acids. CDR1 is SEHNR and CDR2 is FQNEAQ in the germline V gene (reference sequence). The assay was immunoSEQ multiplex PCR, and TCRdb's table has in-frame clones only and misses some. The table records around 750,000 clones, 74% of them present only once. Comments on this clone: Within the sample, other DNA sequences also encode this same CDR3.

Material: memory CD4+ T cells sorted from blood. Subset: CD45RA-negative fraction. This TCR came from a woman younger than 45 in good health. The V gene is TRBV7-9, the J gene TRBJ2-3, with D unresolved. The CDR3 nucleotides read TGTGCCAGCAGCCTTGCCACAGATACGCAGTATTTT. Encoded protein: CASSLATDTQYF. The whole variable domain, remainder taken from reference TRBV7-9 and TRBJ2-3, is DTGVSQNPRHKITKRGQNVTFRCDPISEHNRLYWYRQTLGQGPEFLTYFQNEAQLEKSRLLSDRFSAERPKGSFSTLEIQRTEQGDSAMYLCASSLATDTQYFGPGTRLTVL.